This is a list of T cell receptor beta chains from one sample in a study of T cells after posttransplantation cyclophosphamide. Produced via immunoSEQ multiplex PCR; TCRdb's table is partial and in-frame only. The sample has around 30,000 clones, 86% seen once; the top ten hold roughly 3.5%. The sequenced sample consisted of PBMCs. Receptors were obtained from a man over 45. Both conserved end residues are part of each CDR3. The D gene is left open where the match is weak. Clone size is not always given. Where it is, it says once, few, many or a class for expanded clones.

D	J	V	size	DNA	CDR3
NA	TRBJ1-2	TRBV11-3	NA	TGTGCCAGCAGCTTAAGGGGCCAGAACTATGGCTACACCTTC	CASSLRGQNYGYTF
TRBD1	TRBJ2-7	TRBV4-3	NA	TGCGCCAGCAGCCATAGCACCACAGGGGCCTACGAGCAGTACTTC	CASSHSTTGAYEQYF
NA	TRBJ2-7	TRBV4-2	few	TGTGCCAGCAGCCTAACTGGGACTTCGCCCACGTACTTC	CASSLTGTSPTYF
NA	TRBJ1-4	TRBV19	NA	TGTGCCAGTAGTTTGACAGTCTCAAATGAAAAACTGTTTTTT	CASSLTVSNEKLFF
NA	TRBJ1-4	TRBV6-5	NA	TGTGCCAGCACCCAACTGGGGGAGGGAAAACTGTTTTTT	CASTQLGEGKLFF
NA	TRBJ1-1	TRBV4-1	NA	TGCGCCAGCAGCCACTTAACGAGGACTGAAGCTTTCTTT	CASSHLTRTEAFF
NA	TRBJ2-1	TRBV19	NA	TGTGCCAGTAGTAGTATAGGAGGTGAGCAGTTCTTC	CASSSIGGEQFF
TRBD1	TRBJ1-6	TRBV19	NA	TGTGCCAGTACGGAGACAGGGATTAATTCACCCCTCCACTTT	CASTETGINSPLHF
TRBD1	TRBJ1-1	TRBV5-1	NA	TGCGCCAGCAGCACGGGACAGGGTTTGAACACTGAAGCTTTCTTT	CASSTGQGLNTEAFF
TRBD2	TRBJ2-1	TRBV5-1	NA	TGCGCCAGCAGCTACGGACTAGCGGGACTCTACAATGAGCAGTTCTTC	CASSYGLAGLYNEQFF
NA	TRBJ1-2	TRBV29-1	NA	TGCAGCGTTCCCACCTCGGGACTTGCTGGCTACACCTTC	CSVPTSGLAGYTF
TRBD1	TRBJ2-3	TRBV7-3	NA	TGTGCCAGCAGCAAACAGGGGAATGGGGCAGATACGCAGTATTTT	CASSKQGNGADTQYF
NA	TRBJ1-1	TRBV2	NA	TGTGCCAGCACTTATGGGGCGGCAACTGAAGCTTTCTTT	CASTYGAATEAFF
TRBD1	TRBJ1-2	TRBV5-1	once	TGCGCCAGCAGCTTCCAGGGGGGCTATGGCTACACCTTC	CASSFQGGYGYTF
NA	TRBJ2-5	TRBV7-8	NA	TGTGCCAGCAGGCCTAGGGCCAGGGTGGAGACCCAGTACTTC	CASRPRARVETQYF
TRBD1	TRBJ2-7	TRBV6-1	NA	TGTGCCAGCAATCGGGACAGAGCCTACGAGCAGTACTTC	CASNRDRAYEQYF
TRBD1	TRBJ1-4	TRBV4-3	NA	TGCGCCAGCAGCCAAGTAAGCAAACCGGGACAGATATTTTTT	CASSQVSKPGQIFF
NA	TRBJ2-1	TRBV6-1	NA	TGTGCCAGCAGAGGGTGGGGGCCCTACAATGAGCAGTTCTTC	CASRGWGPYNEQFF
TRBD2	TRBJ2-1	TRBV4-1	NA	TGCGCCAGCAGCCAAGGACTGGGACTAGCGGGAGGCGGGGGTCGGATTGAGCAGTTCTTC	CASSQGLGLAGGGGRIEQFF
NA	TRBJ1-5	TRBV5-1	NA	TGCGCCAGCAGCTTGGACAGGGAGGGTCAGCCCCAGCATTTT	CASSLDREGQPQHF
NA	TRBJ2-7	TRBV18	NA	TGTGCCAGCTCACCACCGGTCGCGGCAACATACGAGCAGTACTTC	CASSPPVAATYEQYF
TRBD1	TRBJ1-1	TRBV28	NA	TGTGCCAGCCCCCCGAGACAGGGAGCTGAAGCTTTCTTT	CASPPRQGAEAFF
NA	TRBJ2-3	TRBV6-5	NA	TGTGCCAGCAGTTACTTGGACATAAACACAGATACGCAGTATTTT	CASSYLDINTDTQYF
TRBD2	TRBJ2-5	TRBV27	few	TGTGCCAGCAGGGGAAGGCGGGGGGGTTGGGAGACCCAGTACTTC	CASRGRRGGWETQYF
NA	TRBJ1-4	TRBV5-1	NA	TGCGCCAGCAGCTTGGGAGAGGGCCGGACTAATGAAAAACTGTTTTTT	CASSLGEGRTNEKLFF
NA	TRBJ2-7	TRBV5-1	NA	TGCGCCAGCAGCGAACCCGGGACACACTCCGAGCAGTACTTC	CASSEPGTHSEQYF
TRBD1	TRBJ2-7	TRBV18	NA	TGTGCCAGCTCCCCCGGGACAGGGTGGGTTATGGAATCCTACGAGCAGTACTTC	CASSPGTGWVMESYEQYF
NA	TRBJ1-1	TRBV12-5	NA	TGTGCTAGTGGTTTGGGTCTATATGGTATCGCCACTGAAGCTTTCTTT	CASGLGLYGIATEAFF
TRBD1	TRBJ1-5	TRBV19	NA	TGTGCCAGTGGAGGGACAGGGAATCAGCCCCAGCATTTT	CASGGTGNQPQHF
TRBD2	TRBJ2-7	TRBV19	NA	TGTGCCAGTAGTCCATGGACTAGCGGGACCTACGAGCAGTACTTC	CASSPWTSGTYEQYF
NA	TRBJ2-4	TRBV14	once	TGTGCCAGCAGCCAAGGCGGCAGTTACATTCAGTACTTC	CASSQGGSYIQYF
TRBD1	TRBJ2-3	TRBV29-1	NA	TGCAGCGTTGGGACAGGGGGCGCAGATACGCAGTATTTT	CSVGTGGADTQYF
TRBD1	TRBJ1-1	TRBV6-1	NA	TGTGCCAGCATTCCGGACAGGGGGGATGAAGCTTTCTTT	CASIPDRGDEAFF
NA	TRBJ1-3	TRBV9	NA	TGTGCCAGCAGCGCTTGGGAGGGAAACACCATATATTTT	CASSAWEGNTIYF
TRBD2	TRBJ2-2	TRBV28	once	TGTGCCAGCAAAACGCCCGGGACTAGCGGGAGGGCCCCCGGGGAGCTGTTTTTT	CASKTPGTSGRAPGELFF
TRBD1	TRBJ2-7	TRBV5-6	NA	TGTGCCAGCAGCTTGGGACAGGGTTCCTACGAGCAGTACTTC	CASSLGQGSYEQYF
TRBD2	TRBJ2-1	TRBV9	NA	TGTGCCAGCTCACTGACTAGCGGCCTATACAATGAGCAGTTCTTC	CASSLTSGLYNEQFF